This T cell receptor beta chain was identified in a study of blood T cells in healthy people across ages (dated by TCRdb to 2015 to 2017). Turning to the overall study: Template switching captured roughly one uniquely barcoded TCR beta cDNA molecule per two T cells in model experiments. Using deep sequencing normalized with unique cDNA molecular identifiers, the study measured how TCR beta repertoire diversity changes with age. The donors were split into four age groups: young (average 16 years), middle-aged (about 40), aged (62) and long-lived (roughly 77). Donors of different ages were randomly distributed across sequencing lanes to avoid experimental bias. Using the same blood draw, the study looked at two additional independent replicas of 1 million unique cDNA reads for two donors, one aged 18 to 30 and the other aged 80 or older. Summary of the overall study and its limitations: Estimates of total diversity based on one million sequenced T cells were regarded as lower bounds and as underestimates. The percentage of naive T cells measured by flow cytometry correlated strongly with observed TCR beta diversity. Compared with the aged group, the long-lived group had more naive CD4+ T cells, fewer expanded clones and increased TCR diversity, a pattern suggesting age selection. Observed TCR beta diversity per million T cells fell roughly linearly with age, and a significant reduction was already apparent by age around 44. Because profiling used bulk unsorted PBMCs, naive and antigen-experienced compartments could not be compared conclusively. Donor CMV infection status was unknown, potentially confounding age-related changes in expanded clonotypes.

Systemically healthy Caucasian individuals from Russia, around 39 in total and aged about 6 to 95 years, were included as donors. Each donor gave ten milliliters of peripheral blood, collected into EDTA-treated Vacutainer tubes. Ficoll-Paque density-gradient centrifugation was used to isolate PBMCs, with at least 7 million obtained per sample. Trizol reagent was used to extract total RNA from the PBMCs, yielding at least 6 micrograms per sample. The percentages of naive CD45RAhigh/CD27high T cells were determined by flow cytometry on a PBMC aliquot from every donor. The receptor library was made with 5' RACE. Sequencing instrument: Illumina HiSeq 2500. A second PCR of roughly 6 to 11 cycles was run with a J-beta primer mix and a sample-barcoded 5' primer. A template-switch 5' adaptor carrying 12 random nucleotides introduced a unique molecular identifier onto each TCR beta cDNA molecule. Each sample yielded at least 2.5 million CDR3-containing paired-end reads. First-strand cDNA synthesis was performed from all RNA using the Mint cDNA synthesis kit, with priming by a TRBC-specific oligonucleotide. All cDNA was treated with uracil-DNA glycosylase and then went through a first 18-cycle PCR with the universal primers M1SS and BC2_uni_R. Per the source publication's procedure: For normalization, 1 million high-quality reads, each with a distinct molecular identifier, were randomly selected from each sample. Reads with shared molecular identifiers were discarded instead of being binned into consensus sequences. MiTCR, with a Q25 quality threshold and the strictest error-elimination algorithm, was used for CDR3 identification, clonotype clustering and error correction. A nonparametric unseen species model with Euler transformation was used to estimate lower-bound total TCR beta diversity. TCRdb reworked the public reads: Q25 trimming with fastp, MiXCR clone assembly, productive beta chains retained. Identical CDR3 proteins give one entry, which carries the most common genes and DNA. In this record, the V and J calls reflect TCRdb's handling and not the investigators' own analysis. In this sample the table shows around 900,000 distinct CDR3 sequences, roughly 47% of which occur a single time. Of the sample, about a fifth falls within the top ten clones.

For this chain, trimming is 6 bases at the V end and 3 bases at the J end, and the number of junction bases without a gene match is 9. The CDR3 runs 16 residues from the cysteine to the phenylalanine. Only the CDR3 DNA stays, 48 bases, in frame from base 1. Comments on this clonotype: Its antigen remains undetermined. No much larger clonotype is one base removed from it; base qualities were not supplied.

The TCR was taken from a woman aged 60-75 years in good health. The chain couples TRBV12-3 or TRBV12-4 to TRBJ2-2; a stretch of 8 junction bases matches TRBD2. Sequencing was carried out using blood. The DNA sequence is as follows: TGTGCCAGCAGCCCTACCGGGAGGGGGTACACCGGGGAGCTGTTTTTT. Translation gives CASSPTGRGYTGELFF.